This TCR beta chain was sequenced for a study of metastatic and nonmetastatic thyroid tumors. Before thyroid surgery, none of the patients had received any treatment. TCRdb re-called the PCR reads with MiXCR. The sample consists of around 25,000 clones, 10% to 15% of them appearing once. This TCR was sampled from a female donor with papillary thyroid cancer or a benign thyroid nodule (not recorded which). Some clones in this sample may be carry-over from other donors' samples. Material: blood.

CDR3 region: CSARRSSGKPDQYF. In DNA, the CDR3 is TGCAGTGCTAGAAGGTCTAGCGGGAAACCCGATCAGTACTTC. The V and J genes are TRBV20-1 and TRBJ2-7; the match to TRBD2 covers 9 bases. The germline V gene encodes CDR1 DFQATT and CDR2 SNEGSKA (reference sequence). The CDR3 has 14 residues. The trim removed 2 bases at V and 10 bases at J, leaving 12 bases unmatched.